A single sample gave rise to the 29 T cell receptor beta chains below, sequenced in a study of T-cell reconstitution after alpha-beta-depleted transplantation in children. The TCRbeta library was prepared with unique molecular identifiers. MiXCR was run by TCRdb on the PCR reads, yielding one entry per CDR3 protein. The sample lists approximately 170,000 distinct CDR3 sequences; 8.5% to 14% were seen once. Sequenced here: PBMCs, sampled before TCRalphabeta/CD19-depleted stem cell transplant. Receptor source: a boy younger than 10 with acute myeloid leukemia, due to receive a stem cell transplant.

The table lists this clonotype with many counts. The chain links TRBV7-8 to TRBJ2-5, with D maybe TRBD2 (5 bases). The CDR3 consists of 16 residues. Trimming left V 1 base short and J 2 bases short, with 14 bases between. The V gene's germline CDR1 is SGHVS and CDR2 FQNEAQ. The CDR3 DNA reads TGTGCCAGCAGCTTAGTTGGGCTAGCCCTTCAAGAGACCCAGTACTTC. Translated, it gives CASSLVGLALQETQYF.

This clonotype has at least ten counts. The gene calls are TRBV15 and TRBJ2-1; TRBD2 matches at 8 bases. V was clipped by 0 bases and J by 10 bases; unmatched bases: 11. CDR1 is LNHNV, CDR2 YYDKDF, per germline (reference sequence). The CDR3 spans 16 residues. The CDR3 sequence is CATSRDSSGSGGEQFF. In nucleotides, the CDR3 is TGTGCCACCAGCAGAGATTCGAGCGGGAGTGGTGGAGAGCAGTTCTTC.

In this sample, this clonotype turned up many times. The rearrangement uses TRBV7-2 and TRBJ2-1, with D perhaps TRBD1 or TRBD2 (5 bases each). V was trimmed by 4 bases and J by 6 bases, leaving 13 bases between them. Per germline, CDR1 SGHTA and CDR2 FQGNSA. This CDR3 has 14 amino acids. In DNA, the CDR3 is TGTGCCAGCAGCTACGGGACGGCCATCAATGAGCAGTTCTTC. Its protein is CASSYGTAINEQFF.

This clonotype was seen at least ten times. This chain connects TRBV29-1 to TRBJ2-4, with TRBD1 matching 7 bases. This CDR3 has 12 residues. Germline trimming cut 5 bases from V and 8 bases from J; bases unmatched to any gene: 6. The germline gives CDR1 SQVTM, CDR2 ANQGSEA. Written as DNA, the CDR3 is TGCAGCGTTTACAGGGGCTCGGACATTCAGTACTTC. It translates to CSVYRGSDIQYF. The full variable domain, rest sourced from reference TRBV29-1 and TRBJ2-4, is SAVISQKPSRDICQRGTSLTIQCQVDSQVTMMFWYRQQPGQSLTLIATANQGSEATYESGFVIDKFPISRPNLTFSTLTVSNMSPEDSSIYLCSVYRGSDIQYFGAGTRLSVL.

This clonotype was detected many times. The rearrangement links TRBV20-1 to TRBJ2-3; D is unclear. Per germline, CDR1 DFQATT and CDR2 SNEGSKA (reference sequence). V gave up 3 bases and J gave up 5 bases, with 18 bases separating them. This CDR3 contains 15 residues. CDR3 residues: CSARIRPVFQDTQYF. In nucleotides, the CDR3 is TGCAGTGCTAGGATCCGGCCAGTCTTTCAAGATACGCAGTATTTT.

This clonotype was detected many times. This chain links TRBV29-1 with TRBJ1-1, with a weak D call TRBD1 (6 bases). Per germline, CDR1 SQVTM and CDR2 ANQGSEA. V gave up 4 bases and J gave up 4 bases, with 16 bases separating them. This CDR3 spans 14 amino acids. Here the CDR3 reads CSVGITGGGTEAFF. Here the CDR3 DNA reads TGCAGCGTTGGTATAACCGGAGGGGGCACTGAAGCTTTCTTT.

Note on this clonotype: A much larger clone lies one base from this, so it may be a read error. The J gene is TRBJ2-4, the V gene TRBV6-2 or TRBV6-3; TRBD1 agrees at 8 bases. The germline CDR1 and CDR2 sequences are MNHEY and SVGEGT. This CDR3 spans 14 amino acids. This chain's CDR3 is CTSSSGQGGNIQYF. In DNA, the CDR3 is TGTACCAGCAGTTCCGGACAGGGCGGAAACATTCAGTACTTC.

The V gene is TRBV5-1, the J gene TRBJ2-2, with 7 bases lining up with TRBD2. In germline, CDR1 is SGHRS, CDR2 YFSETQ. Losses at the gene ends were 6 bases for V and 6 bases for J; bases not matched to a gene: 14. This CDR3 region has 16 residues. In DNA, the CDR3 is TGCGCCAGCAATGGCCCTCCCTACGGGAGGTCCGGGGAGCTGTTTTTT. It yields the protein CASNGPPYGRSGELFF.

This clonotype was observed many times. V and J are TRBV20-1 and TRBJ2-7; D is unclear. This CDR3 is built from 13 residues. Germline CDR1 reads DFQATT; CDR2 reads SNEGSKA (reference sequence). Trimming stripped 1 base from V and 5 bases from J, with 12 bases between. CDR3 in amino acids: CSARVRLEDEQYF. The DNA for the CDR3 is TGCAGTGCTAGAGTGCGGCTTGAGGACGAGCAGTACTTC.

This clonotype was recorded at least ten times. The chain joins TRBV10-3 to TRBJ1-2; 7 nucleotides agree with TRBD1. The CDR3 totals 16 residues. The germline gives CDR1 ENHRY, CDR2 SYGVKD. V lost 6 bases to trimming and J lost 3 bases; unmatched junction nucleotides: 13. The CDR3 is CAIRPTQTGMDYGYTF. Written as DNA, the CDR3 is TGTGCCATCAGGCCTACACAGACAGGGATGGACTATGGCTACACCTTC.

There are a few counts of this clonotype. This rearrangement joins TRBV19 to TRBJ2-7; D unresolved. Germline CDR1 reads LNHDA; CDR2 reads SQIVND (reference sequence). There are 15 residues in the CDR3. V lost 2 bases and J lost 2, with 13 bases in between. The CDR3 DNA sequence: TGTGCCAGTAGTATATTCCGGGCCTCAGCCTACGAGCAGTACTTC. It yields the protein CASSIFRASAYEQYF.

This clonotype was found many times. The chain joins TRBV3-1 to TRBJ1-6, with D unresolved. The germline V and J ends were trimmed by 2 bases and 8 bases, with 7 bases remaining between them. Germline loops: CDR1 LGHDT, CDR2 YNNKEL (reference sequence). This CDR3 is 13 amino acids long. Here the CDR3 DNA reads TGTGCCAGCAGCCAAAGTTACGATTCACCCCTCCACTTT. This translates into CASSQSYDSPLHF.

The V gene is TRBV7-8, the J gene TRBJ2-1; TRBD2 might be the D (6 bases). Germline-derived CDR1 and CDR2 are SGHVS and FQNEAQ. V was clipped by 3 bases and J by 1 base, with 13 bases between them. This CDR3 spans 16 amino acids. For the CDR3, the DNA is TGTGCCAGCAGCTTTAGGCTAGCGTTGTCCTACAATGAGCAGTTCTTC. Translating it yields CASSFRLALSYNEQFF.

This clonotype was detected ten times or more. This chain uses TRBV29-1 with TRBJ1-1, with a possible D match to TRBD1 (6 bases). Germline loops: CDR1 SQVTM, CDR2 ANQGSEA. CDR3 length equals 19 residues. Trimming pared 5 bases from V and 0 bases from J, leaving 28 bases between. The CDR3 here is CSVIENSGTTPVLNTEAFF. DNA for the CDR3: TGCAGCGTTATCGAAAACTCCGGGACAACTCCCGTCTTGAACACTGAAGCTTTCTTT. The variable domain in full, completed from reference TRBV29-1 and TRBJ1-1, reads SAVISQKPSRDICQRGTSLTIQCQVDSQVTMMFWYRQQPGQSLTLIATANQGSEATYESGFVIDKFPISRPNLTFSTLTVSNMSPEDSSIYLCSVIENSGTTPVLNTEAFFGQGTRLTVV.

This clonotype appeared many times. This chain links TRBV3-1 with TRBJ1-1; D gene ambiguous. This CDR3 is built from 16 residues. CDR1 LGHDT and CDR2 YNNKEL come from the germline V gene (reference sequence). V lost 6 bases and J 3 bases, leaving 20 bases between the germline ends. CDR3 DNA sequence: TGTGCCAGCAGTCCAAGAAGAAGGGTGATTGACACTGAAGCTTTCTTT. It is translated as CASSPRRRVIDTEAFF.

The genes are TRBV27 and TRBJ2-1; D may correspond to TRBD1 or TRBD2 (5 bases each). V lost 7 bases to trimming and J lost 6 bases, with 22 bases between them. From germline, CDR1 is MNHEY and CDR2 SMNVEV (reference sequence). The CDR3 sequence is 16 residues long. This CDR3 reads CASNGVVRDAGNEQFF. The CDR3, as DNA: TGTGCCAGCAACGGCGTTGTTAGGGACGCCGGCAATGAGCAGTTCTTC.

This clonotype occurred many times. The rearrangement uses TRBV7-2 and TRBJ1-5, with D hard to call. The CDR3 has 13 residues. Trimming took off 5 bases at V and 5 bases at J, with 10 bases between the two ends. Germline lookup yields CDR1 SGHTA and CDR2 FQGNSA. This CDR3 is CASSHLWYQPQHF. In DNA form, the CDR3 reads TGTGCCAGCAGCCATCTCTGGTATCAGCCCCAGCATTTT.

This clonotype was detected ten times or more. The rearrangement links TRBV12-3 or TRBV12-4 to TRBJ1-6; weak D call: TRBD1 (5 bases). V lost 3 bases and J 10 bases, leaving 13 bases between the germline ends. This CDR3 has 14 amino acids. CDR3 in DNA: TGTGCCAGCAGTTTCCAGGACACAAGCTCACCCCTCCACTTT. It yields the protein CASSFQDTSSPLHF.

In this sample, this clonotype turned up many times. The rearrangement joins TRBV6-1 to TRBJ2-2; maybe TRBD2 (6 bases). V lost 6 bases and J 5 bases, leaving 19 bases between the germline ends. This CDR3 has 16 residues. Germline assignment: CDR1 MNHNS and CDR2 SASEGT. As DNA, the CDR3 is TGTGCCAGCAGCCACCTTAGGGCGGGGAAAACCGGGGAGCTGTTTTTT. Translation: CASSHLRAGKTGELFF.

At least ten counts were recorded for this clonotype. The rearrangement links TRBV28 to TRBJ2-4; 7 bases match TRBD1. This CDR3 has 17 residues. Trimming took 5 bases from V and 0 from J; bases not matched to a gene: 10. Germline assignment: CDR1 MDHEN and CDR2 SYDVKM. CDR3 bases: TGTGCCAGCAGTCCGACCGGGACAGTACTAGCCAAAAACATTCAGTACTTC. Residues: CASSPTGTVLAKNIQYF.

Here the CDR3 DNA reads TGTGCCAGCAGTAGGGACACCCGAGACTATGGCTACACCTTC. Protein sequence: CASSRDTRDYGYTF. V gene TRBV6-4 combines with J gene TRBJ1-2; maybe TRBD1 (6 bases). V shed 5 bases and J shed 3 bases, with 13 bases lying between them. Per germline, CDR1 MRHNA and CDR2 SNTAGT. The CDR3 length is 14 residues.

This clonotype was observed at least ten times. This chain uses TRBV12-3 or TRBV12-4 with TRBJ2-3, with TRBD1 matching over 11 bases. V shed 5 bases, J shed 4 bases, and the junction held 11 bases outside the gene matches. This CDR3 is 17 amino acids long. The CDR3 loop is CASSRYSGTGGADTQYF. CDR3 DNA: TGTGCCAGCAGTCGATACTCCGGGACAGGGGGAGCAGATACGCAGTATTTT.

The chain combines TRBV7-9 with TRBJ1-1; 8 bases are shared with TRBD1. CDR3 length equals 17 residues. Germline CDR1 reads SEHNR; CDR2 reads FQNEAQ (reference sequence). Unmatched junction bases numbered 12, after V lost 1 base and J lost 5 bases. CDR3 protein: CASSLGGQGRFGTEAFF. The CDR3 bases are TGTGCCAGCAGCTTAGGAGGACAGGGAAGGTTTGGAACTGAAGCTTTCTTT.

This clonotype has ten or more counts. The chain joins TRBV20-1 to TRBJ2-3; D gene ambiguous. The V gene's germline CDR1 is DFQATT and CDR2 SNEGSKA (reference sequence). The CDR3 has 15 amino acids. Trimming cost V 1 base and J 0 bases, with 11 bases left between them. The chain's CDR3 is CSARARRDSTDTQYF. CDR3 nucleotides: TGCAGTGCTAGAGCACGGAGAGATAGCACAGATACGCAGTATTTT.

The rearrangement joins TRBV15 to TRBJ2-1, with D perhaps TRBD1 or TRBD2 (5 bases each). CDR1 is LNHNV, CDR2 YYDKDF, per germline (reference sequence). V dropped 5 bases and J dropped 0 bases, with 11 bases sitting between them. CDR3 length: 15 residues. CDR3 amino acids: CATSLGESSYNEQFF. Written as DNA, the CDR3 is TGTGCCACCAGCTTGGGGGAGAGCTCCTACAATGAGCAGTTCTTC. The full variable domain, rest sourced from reference TRBV15 and TRBJ2-1, is DAMVIQNPRYQVTQFGKPVTLSCSQTLNHNVMYWYQQKSSQAPKLLFHYYDKDFNNEADTPDNFQSRRPNTSFCFLDIRSPGLGDTAMYLCATSLGESSYNEQFFGPGTRLTVL.

This clonotype was observed many times. The CDR3 is CASSHLLAGLDTQYF. CDR3 in DNA: TGTGCCAGCAGCCATCTTCTAGCGGGGTTGGATACGCAGTATTTT. The chain employs TRBV13 and TRBJ2-3; 9 bases are a match to TRBD2. Per germline, CDR1 PRHDT and CDR2 FYEKMQ (reference sequence). This CDR3 contains 15 residues. J lost 6 bases, V lost 5 bases, and 9 bases had no gene match.

This clonotype was seen at least ten times. The chain employs TRBV4-1 and TRBJ2-3; TRBD2 might be the D (6 bases). Deletions cut 0 bases from V and 2 bases from J, with 9 bases between. This CDR3 has 15 amino acids. CDR1 is MGHRA and CDR2 is YSYEKL in the germline V gene. The CDR3 bases are TGCGCCAGCAGCCAAGACGGGGGAAACACAGATACGCAGTATTTT. This encodes CASSQDGGNTDTQYF.

Ten or more counts support this clonotype. The V call is TRBV2, the J call TRBJ1-5; 11 nucleotides align to TRBD1. This CDR3 has 16 amino acids. CDR1 is SNHLY and CDR2 is FYNNEI in the germline V gene. V lost 1 base, J lost 5 bases, and 4 bases stayed unmatched. Here the CDR3 reads CASSEEGTGGDQPQHF. The CDR3 nucleotides read TGTGCCAGCAGTGAAGAGGGGACAGGGGGTGATCAGCCCCAGCATTTT.

Concerning this clonotype itself: This may come from a read error, since a much larger clone is one base off. The chain uses TRBV29-1 and TRBJ2-2, with TRBD2 as a possible D gene (6 bases). The CDR3 extends over 15 amino acids. Germline V lookup: CDR1 SQVTM, CDR2 ANQGSEA. CDR3 sequence: CSAVAGPGNTGELSF. The CDR3 DNA reads as TGCAGCGCTGTTGCGGGGCCAGGGAATACCGGGGAGCTGTCTTTT.